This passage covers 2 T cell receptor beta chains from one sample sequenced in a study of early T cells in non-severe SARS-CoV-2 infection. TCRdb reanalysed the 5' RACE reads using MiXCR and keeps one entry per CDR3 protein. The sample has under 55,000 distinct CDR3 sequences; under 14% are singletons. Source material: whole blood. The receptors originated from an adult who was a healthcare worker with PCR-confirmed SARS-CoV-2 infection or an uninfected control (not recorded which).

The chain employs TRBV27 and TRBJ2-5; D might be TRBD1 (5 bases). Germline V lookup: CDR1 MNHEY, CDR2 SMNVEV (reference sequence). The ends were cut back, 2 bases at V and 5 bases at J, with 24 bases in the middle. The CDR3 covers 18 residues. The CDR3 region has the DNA TGTGCCAGCAGTTTACCCACACGTGGGATCATGGGGCGTGAGACCCAGTACTTC. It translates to CASSLPTRGIMGRETQYF.

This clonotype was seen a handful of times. The CDR3 DNA is TGTGCCAGCAGCAATCCGGGACTAGCGACCGAGCAGTACTTC. It yields the protein CASSNPGLATEQYF. The chain links TRBV5-6 to TRBJ2-7; 10 bases fit TRBD2. CDR3 length: 14 residues. Germline V lookup: CDR1 SGHDT, CDR2 YYEEEE. Trimming removed 4 bases from V and 6 bases from J; junction bases left unmatched: 7.